What follows describes a single T cell receptor beta chain. What it recognizes is unknown. This specimen belongs to a study of cytotoxic CD8 clonotypes in ibrutinib-treated CLL. Study overall: Under twelve relapsed/refractory, some 15 treatment-naive; 17 IGHV unmutated. Overall study results and limits: Sustained-remission and progressing patients diverged in sampling times. Private clonotypes, not public ones, expanded at ibrutinib response. At ibrutinib response, clonality increased, and at progression it declined back toward baseline.

Sequencing was performed with immunoSEQ multiplex PCR; in TCRdb, only in-frame clones are kept and a portion is missing. The table has around 160,000 clones, about 88% seen once. The origin of this receptor is a human donor with chronic lymphocytic leukemia. The sequencing used PBMCs, collected at disease progression, from a patient treated with ibrutinib.

The CDR3 nucleotides read TGTGCCAGCAGCCCCCGGACAGGGTCTAATGAAAAACTGTTTTTT. Protein product: CASSPRTGSNEKLFF. V and J are TRBV11-2 and TRBJ1-4; TRBD1 matches at 8 bases. Germline V lookup: CDR1 SGHAT, CDR2 FQNNGV. V gave up 5 bases and J gave up 3 bases; unmatched junction bases: 5. The length of the CDR3 is 15 residues.